These T cell receptor beta chains were read from a single sample in a study of T-cell reconstitution after alpha-beta-depleted transplantation in children. One entry per CDR3 protein results from TCRdb running MiXCR on the PCR reads. The sample lists around 380,000 distinct CDR3 sequences, roughly a tenth occurring once. The material sequenced was PBMCs from the stem cell graft donor, taken from the stem cell graft. The receptors derive from a human donor who donated a stem cell graft to a child with acute myeloid leukemia. The conserved cysteine and the conserved F or W are not part of the CDR3 here.

TRBV7-2 | ASSRDAGMIY
TRBV29-1 | SVESRTGDNGYT
TRBV18 | ASSPQGGSGANVLT
TRBV27 | ASSLSGQEGGGTQY
TRBV29-1 | SVEGGGRTEAF
TRBV4-2 | ASSQTGNQETQY
TRBV6-2/TRBV6-3 | ASSYSIFFGGPREYNEQF
TRBV12-3/TRBV12-4 | ASSPPAGAEQF
TRBV7-9 | ASSPEGARNTIY
TRBV15 | ATGTSAYEQY
TRBV6-1 | ASSEVGQGTDTQY
TRBV5-5 | ASSADVHSYNEQF
TRBV5-1 | ASNLKPPGQGKTGELF
TRBV7-2 | ASSPRQASQPQH
TRBV13 | ASTYRGEWNEQF
TRBV7-9 | ASSLALKNTEAF
TRBV9 | ASSTQPGLAGEDQQY